This T cell receptor (beta chain) originates from a study of CD8 T cells in Susac syndrome. With random hexamers, reverse transcription was performed on about 0.5 to 1 ug of RNA. In TCRdb, the immunoSEQ multiplex PCR reads were re-called with MiXCR into one record per CDR3 protein. Found here are 150,000 to 200,000 distinct CDR3 sequences, around 94% of them singletons; the top ten hold 0.11% to 0.15%. From blood CD8+ and CD4+ T cells, the TCR beta chain was sequenced. Per the germline V gene, CDR1 is DFQATT and CDR2 is SNEGSKA (reference sequence). The J segment lost 4 bases and the V segment lost 1 base, leaving 1 base of the junction unmatched. CDR3 size: 13 residues.

The sequenced material came from CD4+ T cells from PBMCs. V gene TRBV20-1 combines with J gene TRBJ2-5; 9 bases fit TRBD1. This TCR derives from a human donor in good health. The DNA of the CDR3 is TGCAGTGCTAGAGGGACAGGGGTAGAGACCCAGTACTTC. Its protein is CSARGTGVETQYF.